This T cell receptor (beta chain) emerged from a study of beta chain features in type 1 diabetes. Study-wide results and caveats: Shorter TCRB CDR3s, moderately but significantly so, were found in Type 1 diabetes patients in all four CD4+ subsets.

After removal of 5 bases from V and 2 bases from J, the junction contained 10 bases not matched to a gene. Germline CDR1 SEHNR, CDR2 FQNEAQ (reference sequence). The CDR3 spans 17 residues. Expressed TCRB transcripts got sequenced, as all isolated RNA was reverse transcribed. Sequenced by immunoSEQ multiplex PCR; TCRdb stores in-frame clones only, minus some. The sample consists of about 650,000 clones, over 10% of them appearing once. Points on this clone: Its antigen is undetermined.

Sequencing was performed on naive CD4+ T cells from blood. This chain links TRBV7-9 with TRBJ2-3, with 10 positions matching TRBD1. The source is a man in his thirties or forties with type 1 diabetes. CDR3 protein: CASSHGTGAGSTDTQYF. CDR3 coding DNA: TGTGCCAGCAGCCACGGGACAGGGGCAGGATCCACAGATACGCAGTATTTT.